A single TCR beta chain is shown here with its context. Its matching antigen is unknown. The sample originates from a study of OX40 agonist ivuxolimab in advanced cancers. Study background: Treatment of patients was with ivuxolimab, an agonistic anti-OX40 (CD134) antibody. Cohort: 80% to 90% men, mean age 60, aged about 23 to 79.

Germline-derived CDR1 and CDR2 are SNHLY and FYNNEI. V lost 8 bases, J lost 5 bases, and 16 bases lay in between. This CDR3 contains 13 residues. Sequencing used immunoSEQ multiplex PCR; TCRdb keeps in-frame clones, though not all of them. The sample has 25,000 or so clones, 80% to 90% seen once; the top ten hold approximately 15%. Findings and limits, study-wide: Among the lowest levels of clonal expansion were found in partial responders at 0.1-3.0 mg/kg. Among some nonresponders, normalized T-cell clonal expansion was also low.

The source of this sequence is an adult with an advanced solid tumor such as melanoma, head and neck, liver or kidney cancer. The material sequenced was CD4+ or CD8+ T cells sorted from blood, taken in a trial of the OX40 agonist ivuxolimab. The chain has TRBV2 and TRBJ2-7; D is uncertain. DNA for the CDR3: TGTGCCAGCCCCCGAGGATTGGGCGACGAGCAGTACTTC. This codes for CASPRGLGDEQYF.